This T cell receptor beta chain stems from a study of cytomegalovirus exposure and HLA in healthy donors. Study-level background: The 95 million to 120 million unique TCR beta sequences, from some 170 million T cells, were found by an earlier analysis.

The CDR3 contains 16 residues. Germline-derived CDR1 and CDR2 are SGHRS and YFSETQ. Germline trimming cut 4 bases from V and 2 bases from J; bases unmatched to any gene: 10. The PCR had 60 Vbeta and 13 Jbeta primers. The assay was immunoSEQ multiplex PCR, and TCRdb's table has in-frame clones only and misses some. This table has 140,000 or so clones, less than 85% appearing once. The sample comprised PBMCs. This receptor was identified in a man between 18 and 35 years old in good health and CMV-seropositive. The rearrangement links TRBV5-1 to TRBJ2-3; 7 bases match TRBD1. The CDR3 region is CASSTGTEPTTDTQYF. In DNA form, the CDR3 reads TGCGCCAGCAGCACCGGGACAGAGCCTACCACAGATACGCAGTATTTT.